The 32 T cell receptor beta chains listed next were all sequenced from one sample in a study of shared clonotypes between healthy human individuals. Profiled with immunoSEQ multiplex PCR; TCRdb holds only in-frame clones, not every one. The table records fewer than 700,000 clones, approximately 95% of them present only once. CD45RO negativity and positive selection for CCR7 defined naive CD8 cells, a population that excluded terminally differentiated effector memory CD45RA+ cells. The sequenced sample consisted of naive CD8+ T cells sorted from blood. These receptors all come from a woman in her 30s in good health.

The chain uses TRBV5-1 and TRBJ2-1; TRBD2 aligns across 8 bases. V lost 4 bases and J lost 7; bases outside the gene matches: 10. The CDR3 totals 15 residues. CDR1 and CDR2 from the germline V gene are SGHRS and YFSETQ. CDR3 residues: CASSPTGPGGNEQFF. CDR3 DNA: TGCGCCAGCAGCCCGACGGGACCGGGAGGGAATGAGCAGTTCTTC.

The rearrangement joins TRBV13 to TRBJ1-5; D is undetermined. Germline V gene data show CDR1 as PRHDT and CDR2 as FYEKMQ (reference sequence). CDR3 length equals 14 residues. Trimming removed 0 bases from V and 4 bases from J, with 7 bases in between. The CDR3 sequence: CASSLGPGNQPQHF. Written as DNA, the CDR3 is TGTGCCAGCAGCTTAGGGCCTGGAAATCAGCCCCAGCATTTT.

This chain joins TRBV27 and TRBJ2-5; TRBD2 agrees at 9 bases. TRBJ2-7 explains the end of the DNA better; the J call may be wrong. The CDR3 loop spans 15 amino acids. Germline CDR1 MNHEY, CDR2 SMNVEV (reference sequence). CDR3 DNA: TGTGCCAGCAGTTTATTTGCGGGAGGGTCCTACGAGCAGTACTTC. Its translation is CASSLFAGGSYEQYF.

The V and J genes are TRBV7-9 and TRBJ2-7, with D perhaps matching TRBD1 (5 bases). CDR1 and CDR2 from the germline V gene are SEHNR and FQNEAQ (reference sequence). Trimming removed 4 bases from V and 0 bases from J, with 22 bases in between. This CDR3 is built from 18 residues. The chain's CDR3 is CASSSTRLVDRHSYEQYF. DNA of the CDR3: TGTGCCAGCAGCTCCACGCGACTTGTAGACAGACACTCCTACGAGCAGTACTTC.

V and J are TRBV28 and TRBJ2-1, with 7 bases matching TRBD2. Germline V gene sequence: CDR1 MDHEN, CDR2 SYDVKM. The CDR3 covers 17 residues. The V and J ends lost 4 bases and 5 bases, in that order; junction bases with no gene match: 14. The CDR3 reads CASSSPLLRESDNEQFF. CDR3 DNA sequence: TGTGCCAGCAGTTCGCCTCTTCTGCGGGAGAGTGACAATGAGCAGTTCTTC.

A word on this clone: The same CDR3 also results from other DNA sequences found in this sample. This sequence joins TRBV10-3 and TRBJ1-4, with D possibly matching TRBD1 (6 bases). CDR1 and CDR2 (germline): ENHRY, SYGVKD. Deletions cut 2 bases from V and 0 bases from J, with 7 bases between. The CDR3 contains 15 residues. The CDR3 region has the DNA TGTGCCATCAGTGAGGGACAGTCAACTAATGAAAAACTGTTTTTT. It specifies CAISEGQSTNEKLFF.

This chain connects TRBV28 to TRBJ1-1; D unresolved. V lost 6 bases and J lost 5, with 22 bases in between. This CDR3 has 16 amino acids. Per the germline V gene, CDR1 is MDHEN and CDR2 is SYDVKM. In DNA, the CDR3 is TGTGCCAGCAGCCCCTCAACCCTTTGGGGAAAGACTGAAGCTTTCTTT. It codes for CASSPSTLWGKTEAFF.

Here the CDR3 DNA reads TGTGCCAGCAGTTTATGGGCAGATAGCAATCAGCCCCAGCATTTT. Translation gives CASSLWADSNQPQHF. The V gene is TRBV28, the J gene TRBJ1-5, with unresolved D. CDR1 and CDR2 from the germline V gene are MDHEN and SYDVKM. V was shortened by 0 bases and J by 0 bases, with 6 bases between the two germline ends. The CDR3 is made up of 15 amino acids.

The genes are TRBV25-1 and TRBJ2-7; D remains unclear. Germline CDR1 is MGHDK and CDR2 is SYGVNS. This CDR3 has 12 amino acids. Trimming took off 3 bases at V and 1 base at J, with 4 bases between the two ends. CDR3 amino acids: CASSERSYEQYF. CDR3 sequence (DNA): TGTGCCAGCAGTGAGAGATCCTACGAGCAGTACTTC.

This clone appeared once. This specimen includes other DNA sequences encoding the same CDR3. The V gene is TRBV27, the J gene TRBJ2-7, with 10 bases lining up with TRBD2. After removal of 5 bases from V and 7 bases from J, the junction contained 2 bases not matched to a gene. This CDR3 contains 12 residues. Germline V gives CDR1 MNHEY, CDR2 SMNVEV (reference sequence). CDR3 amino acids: CASSLSGREQYF. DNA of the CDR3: TGTGCCAGCAGTCTTAGCGGGAGGGAGCAGTACTTC.

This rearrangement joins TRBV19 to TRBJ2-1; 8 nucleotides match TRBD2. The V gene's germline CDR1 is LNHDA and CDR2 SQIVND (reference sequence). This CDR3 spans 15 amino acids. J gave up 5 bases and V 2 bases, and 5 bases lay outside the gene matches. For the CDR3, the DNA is TGTGCCAGTAGTATAACAGCGGGAGAGCACAATGAGCAGTTCTTC. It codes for CASSITAGEHNEQFF.

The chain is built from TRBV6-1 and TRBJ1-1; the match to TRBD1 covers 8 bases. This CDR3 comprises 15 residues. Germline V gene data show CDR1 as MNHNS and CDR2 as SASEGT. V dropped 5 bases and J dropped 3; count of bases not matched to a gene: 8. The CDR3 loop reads CASSTGTGGDTEAFF. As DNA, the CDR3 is TGTGCCAGCAGTACAGGGACAGGCGGGGACACTGAAGCTTTCTTT.

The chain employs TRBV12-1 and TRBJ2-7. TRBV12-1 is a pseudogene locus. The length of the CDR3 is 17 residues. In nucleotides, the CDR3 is TGTGCCGGGGGATCTCTCAGGGTCCGGGTTTTGGGATACGAGCAGTACTTC. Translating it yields CAGGSLRVRVLGYEQYF.

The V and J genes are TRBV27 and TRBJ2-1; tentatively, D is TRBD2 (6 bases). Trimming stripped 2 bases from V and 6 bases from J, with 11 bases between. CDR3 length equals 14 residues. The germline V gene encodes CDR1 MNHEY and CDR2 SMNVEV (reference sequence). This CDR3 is CASSLGARGNEQFF. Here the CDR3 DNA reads TGTGCCAGCAGTTTAGGGGCGCGGGGCAATGAGCAGTTCTTC.

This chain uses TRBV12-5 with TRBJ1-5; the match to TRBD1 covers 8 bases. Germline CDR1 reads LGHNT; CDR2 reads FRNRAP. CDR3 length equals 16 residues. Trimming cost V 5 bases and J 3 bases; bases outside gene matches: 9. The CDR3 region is CASGAGQGLSNQPQHF. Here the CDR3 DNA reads TGTGCTAGTGGTGCCGGACAGGGTCTATCCAATCAGCCCCAGCATTTT.

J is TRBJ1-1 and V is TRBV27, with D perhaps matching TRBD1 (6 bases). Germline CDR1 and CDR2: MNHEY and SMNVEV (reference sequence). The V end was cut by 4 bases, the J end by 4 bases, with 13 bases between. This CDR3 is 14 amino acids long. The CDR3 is CASSSDRSSTEAFF. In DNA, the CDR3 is TGTGCCAGCAGTTCCGACAGGTCGAGCACTGAAGCTTTCTTT.

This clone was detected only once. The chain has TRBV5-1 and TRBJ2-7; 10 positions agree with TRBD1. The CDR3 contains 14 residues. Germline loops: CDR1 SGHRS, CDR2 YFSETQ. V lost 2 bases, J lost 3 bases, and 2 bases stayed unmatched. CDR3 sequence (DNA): TGCGCCAGCAGCTTCCGGGACAGGGGCTACGAGCAGTACTTC. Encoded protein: CASSFRDRGYEQYF.

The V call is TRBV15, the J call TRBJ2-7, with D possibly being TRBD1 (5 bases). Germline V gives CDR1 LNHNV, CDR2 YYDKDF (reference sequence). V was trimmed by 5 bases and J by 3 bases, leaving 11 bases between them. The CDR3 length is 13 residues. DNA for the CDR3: TGTGCCACCAGCTCCGGACAAGTCTACGAGCAGTACTTC. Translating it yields CATSSGQVYEQYF.

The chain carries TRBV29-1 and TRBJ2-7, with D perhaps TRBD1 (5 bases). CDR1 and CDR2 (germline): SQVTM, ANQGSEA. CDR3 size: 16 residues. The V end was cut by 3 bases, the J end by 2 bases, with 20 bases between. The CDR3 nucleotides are TGCAGCGTTGAGTTTAGGGGAACGACTGAGACCTACGAGCAGTACTTC. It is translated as CSVEFRGTTETYEQYF.

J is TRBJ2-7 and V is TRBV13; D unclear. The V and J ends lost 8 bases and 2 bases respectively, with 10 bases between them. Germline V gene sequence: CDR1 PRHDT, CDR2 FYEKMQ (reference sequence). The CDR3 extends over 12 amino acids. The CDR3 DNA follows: TGTGCCAGCGCCCAGGACCCCTACGAGCAGTACTTC. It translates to CASAQDPYEQYF.

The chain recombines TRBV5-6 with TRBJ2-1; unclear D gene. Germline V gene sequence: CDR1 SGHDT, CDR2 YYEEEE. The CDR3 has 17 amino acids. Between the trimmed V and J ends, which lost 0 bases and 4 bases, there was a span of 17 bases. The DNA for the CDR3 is TGTGCCAGCAGCTTGGGGGTTACCGTATCCCTTTACAATGAGCAGTTCTTC. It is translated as CASSLGVTVSLYNEQFF. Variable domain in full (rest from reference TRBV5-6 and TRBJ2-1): DAGVTQSPTHLIKTRGQQVTLRCSPKSGHDTVSWYQQALGQGPQFIFQYYEEEERQRGNFPDRFSGHQFPNYSSELNVNALLLGDSALYLCASSLGVTVSLYNEQFFGPGTRLTVL.

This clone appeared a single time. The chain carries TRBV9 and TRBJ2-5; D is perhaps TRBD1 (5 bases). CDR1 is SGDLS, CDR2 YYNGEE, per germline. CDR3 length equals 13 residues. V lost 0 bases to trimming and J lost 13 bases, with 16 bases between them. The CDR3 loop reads CASSVAGPWWTYF. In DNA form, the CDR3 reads TGTGCCAGCAGCGTAGCAGGGCCCTGGTGGACGTACTTC.

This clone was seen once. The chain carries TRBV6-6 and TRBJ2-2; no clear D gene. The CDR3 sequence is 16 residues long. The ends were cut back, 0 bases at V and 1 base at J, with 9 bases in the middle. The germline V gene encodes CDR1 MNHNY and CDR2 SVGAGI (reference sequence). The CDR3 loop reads CASSYSIAMNTGELFF. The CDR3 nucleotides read TGTGCCAGCAGTTACTCGATAGCTATGAACACCGGGGAGCTGTTTTTT.

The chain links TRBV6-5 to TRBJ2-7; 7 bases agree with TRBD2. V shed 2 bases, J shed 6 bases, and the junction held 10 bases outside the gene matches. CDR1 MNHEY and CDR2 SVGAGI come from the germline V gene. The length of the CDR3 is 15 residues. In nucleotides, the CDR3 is TGTGCCAGCAGTTACCTTATAGCGGGCCCCGGCGAGCAGTACTTC. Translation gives CASSYLIAGPGEQYF.

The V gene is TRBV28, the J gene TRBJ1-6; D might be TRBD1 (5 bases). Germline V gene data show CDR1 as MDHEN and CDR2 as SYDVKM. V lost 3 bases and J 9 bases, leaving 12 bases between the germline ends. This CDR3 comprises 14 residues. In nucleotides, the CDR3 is TGTGCCAGCAGTTTCGGTCAGGGTGGTTCACCCCTCCACTTT. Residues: CASSFGQGGSPLHF. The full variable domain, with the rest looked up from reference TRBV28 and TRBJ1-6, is DVKVTQSSRYLVKRTGEKVFLECVQDMDHENMFWYRQDPGLGLRLIYFSYDVKMKEKGDIPEGYSVSREKKERFSLILESASTNQTSMYLCASSFGQGGSPLHFGNGTRLTVT.

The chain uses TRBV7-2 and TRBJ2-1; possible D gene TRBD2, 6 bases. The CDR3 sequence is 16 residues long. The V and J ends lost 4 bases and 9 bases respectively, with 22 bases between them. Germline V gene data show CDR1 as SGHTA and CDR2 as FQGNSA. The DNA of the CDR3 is TGTGCCAGCAGCTCAGGACGGGGGACGTTACGGGGTGAGCAGTTCTTC. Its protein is CASSSGRGTLRGEQFF. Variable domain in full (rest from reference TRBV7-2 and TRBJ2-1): GAGVSQSPSNKVTEKGKDVELRCDPISGHTALYWYRQSLGQGLEFLIYFQGNSAPDKSGLPSDRFSAERTGGSVSTLTIQRTQQEDSAVYLCASSSGRGTLRGEQFFGPGTRLTVL.

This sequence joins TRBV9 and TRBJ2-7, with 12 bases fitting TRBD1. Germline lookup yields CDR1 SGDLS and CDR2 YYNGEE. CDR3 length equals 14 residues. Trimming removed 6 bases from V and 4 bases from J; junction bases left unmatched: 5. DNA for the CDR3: TGTGCCAGCAATCCGGGACAGGGGGCATACGAGCAGTACTTC. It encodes CASNPGQGAYEQYF.

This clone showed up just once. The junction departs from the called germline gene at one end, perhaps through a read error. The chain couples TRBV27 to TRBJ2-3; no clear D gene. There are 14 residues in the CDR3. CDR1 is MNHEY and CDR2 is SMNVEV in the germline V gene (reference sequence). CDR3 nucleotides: TGTGCCAGCAGTTCATGGGAAGGCACCGATACGCAGTATTTT. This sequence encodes CASSSWEGTDTQYF.

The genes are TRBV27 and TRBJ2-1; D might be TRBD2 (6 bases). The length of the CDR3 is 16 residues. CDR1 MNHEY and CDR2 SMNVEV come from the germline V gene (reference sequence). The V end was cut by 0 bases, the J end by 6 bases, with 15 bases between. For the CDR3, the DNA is TGTGCCAGCAGTTTATCGGGGGGATTTGTGGGCAATGAGCAGTTCTTC. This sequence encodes CASSLSGGFVGNEQFF.

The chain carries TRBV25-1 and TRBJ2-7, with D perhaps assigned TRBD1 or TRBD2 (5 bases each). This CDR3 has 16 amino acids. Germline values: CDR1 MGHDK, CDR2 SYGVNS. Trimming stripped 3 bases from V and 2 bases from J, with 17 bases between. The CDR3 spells CASSDGDGLEAYEQYF. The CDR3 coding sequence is TGTGCCAGCAGTGATGGGGACGGGCTGGAGGCCTACGAGCAGTACTTC.

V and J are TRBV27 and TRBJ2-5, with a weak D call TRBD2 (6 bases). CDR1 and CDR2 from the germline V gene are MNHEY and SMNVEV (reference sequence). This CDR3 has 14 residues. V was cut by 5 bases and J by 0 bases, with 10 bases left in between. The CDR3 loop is CASSNRDYQETQYF. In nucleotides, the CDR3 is TGTGCCAGCAGTAACCGGGACTACCAAGAGACCCAGTACTTC.

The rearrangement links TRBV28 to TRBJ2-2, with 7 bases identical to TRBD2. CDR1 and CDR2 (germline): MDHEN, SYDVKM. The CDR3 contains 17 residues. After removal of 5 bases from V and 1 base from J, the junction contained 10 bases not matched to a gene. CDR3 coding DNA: TGTGCCAGCAGTCTGATTCCGGGACTATTGAACACCGGGGAGCTGTTTTTT. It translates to CASSLIPGLLNTGELFF.